This T cell receptor (beta chain) was observed in a study of a mutant IDH1 vaccine in newly diagnosed glioma. The table came from immunoSEQ multiplex PCR; TCRdb's copy has only in-frame clones and leaves some out. The repertoire holds just under 95,000 clones, with roughly 75% as singletons. Time point given: baseline, week 1 (first vaccination visit). The treatment here: pre-vaccination baseline after standard-of-care therapy. CDR1 and CDR2 from the germline V gene are LGHNA and YSLEER. The CDR3 length is 15 residues. The rearrangement links TRBV4-3 to TRBJ2-5; D possibly corresponds to TRBD1 (6 bases). The J call could be wrong; TRBJ2-7 is a better fit for the DNA end. The receptor was isolated from a man between 35 and 55 years old with glioma. The material was PBMCs, obtained from a glioma patient treated with radiotherapy, temozolomide or both. CDR3 protein: CASSQVRGGPYEQYF. The CDR3 DNA follows: TGCGCCAGCAGCCAAGTCCGAGGGGGTCCCTACGAGCAGTACTTC.